This T cell receptor (beta chain) was found in a study of blood T cell repertoires in COVID-19. The data were produced by immunoSEQ multiplex PCR, yet TCRdb's version contains in-frame clones alone and is incomplete. The sample contains about 180,000 clones, about 88% of which appear only once. The V gene lost 6 bases and the J gene lost 4 bases, with 16 bases spanning the gap. The CDR3 is 15 residues long. Germline assignment: CDR1 SNHLY and CDR2 FYNNEI. The chain is built from TRBV2 and TRBJ1-3; D is possibly TRBD1 (6 bases). This sequence originates from a woman in her 30s with active or convalescent COVID-19. Sequenced input: peripheral blood. CDR3 sequence (DNA): TGTGCCAGCAGCTGGGGGGGGCAACGAGGAAACACCATATATTTT. Amino acid sequence: CASSWGGQRGNTIYF.